These 30 T cell receptor beta chains were sequenced from one sample in a study of blood T cell repertoires in COVID-19. TCRdb's table, derived via immunoSEQ multiplex PCR, lists solely in-frame clones and lacks some. The sample carries fewer than 40,000 clones, around 85% recorded once. Specimen: peripheral blood. Receptors were obtained from a man at least 80 years old with active COVID-19.

The chain joins TRBV21-1 to TRBJ1-2; TRBD1, the table's D call, was not compared with the DNA. TRBV21-1 is shown as a pseudogene. This CDR3 is 20 amino acids long. In nucleotides, the CDR3 is TGTGCCAGCACCCGTCGTTATCACCGGGACAGGGGGGTCCAGGGTGATGGCTACACCTTC. Amino acid sequence: CASTRRYHRDRGVQGDGYTF.

This chain links TRBV5-1 with TRBJ2-5; TRBD2 might be the D (6 bases). The CDR3 loop spans 14 amino acids. Germline loops: CDR1 SGHRS, CDR2 YFSETQ. Trimming stripped 3 bases from V and 1 base from J, with 10 bases between. CDR3 nucleotides: TGCGCCAGCAGCTCGGGGGTTCTCCAAGAGACCCAGTACTTC. It encodes CASSSGVLQETQYF.

By proportion, this clone is medium-sized. V and J are TRBV10-3 and TRBJ2-7, with TRBD2 matching over 9 bases. The CDR3 covers 13 residues. V was pared by 6 bases and J by 3 bases, with 3 bases of the junction left unmatched. The germline gives CDR1 ENHRY, CDR2 SYGVKD. CDR3 region: CAIRATSGYEQYF. The CDR3 bases are TGTGCCATCAGAGCGACTAGCGGCTACGAGCAGTACTTC.

This clone was found a few times. The chain employs TRBV6-6 and TRBJ2-2; the D is unclear. Germline CDR1 is MNHNY and CDR2 is SVGAGI (reference sequence). V lost 6 bases and J lost 6, with 8 bases in between. CDR3 length: 12 amino acids. DNA for the CDR3: TGTGCCAGCAGGTCCCCTTCCGGGGAGCTGTTTTTT. Protein sequence: CASRSPSGELFF.

The rearrangement joins TRBV6-5 to TRBJ1-2; the match to TRBD1 covers 9 bases. This CDR3 contains 14 residues. The germline CDR1 and CDR2 sequences are MNHEY and SVGAGI. Trimming cost V 2 bases and J 8 bases; bases outside gene matches: 6. The CDR3 spells CASSYLGQGRGYTF. The DNA of the CDR3 is TGTGCCAGCAGTTACCTTGGACAGGGGCGAGGCTACACCTTC.

This chain uses TRBV12-3 or TRBV12-4 with TRBJ2-1; the match to TRBD1 covers 8 bases. Trimming took 5 bases from V and 9 from J; bases not matched to a gene: 3. CDR3 length: 12 amino acids. The CDR3 is CASSHGTGEQFF. The CDR3 nucleotides are TGTGCCAGCAGTCACGGGACAGGTGAGCAGTTCTTC.

This rearrangement joins TRBV5-1 to TRBJ1-2, with D unresolved. Trimming took off 0 bases at V and 6 bases at J, with 12 bases between the two ends. CDR1 is SGHRS, CDR2 YFSETQ, per germline. This CDR3 is 14 amino acids long. The CDR3 DNA reads as TGCGCCAGCAGCTTGGGGGTGAGGGATGATGGCTACACCTTC. It translates to CASSLGVRDDGYTF.

V and J are TRBV7-3 and TRBJ1-6; TRBD1 matches 7 bases. CDR3 length: 17 residues. Germline assignment: CDR1 SGHTA and CDR2 FQGTGA. V shed 4 bases, J shed 9 bases, and the junction held 15 bases outside the gene matches. As DNA, the CDR3 is TGTGCCAGCAGCTCACTTCTACGACAGGGCAGGGGTTCACCCCTCCACTTT. Its translation: CASSSLLRQGRGSPLHF.

The chain carries TRBV20-1 and TRBJ1-5; D gene ambiguous. CDR1 is DFQATT and CDR2 is SNEGSKA in the germline V gene (reference sequence). Trimming took off 0 bases at V and 12 bases at J, with 9 bases between the two ends. The CDR3 consists of 11 residues. In DNA, the CDR3 is TGCAGTGCTAGAGATGGGCCGGTCCAGCATTTT. The encoded protein is CSARDGPVQHF.

The V call is TRBV6-5, the J call TRBJ2-7, with D maybe TRBD2 (6 bases). The germline V and J ends were trimmed by 2 bases and 0 bases, with 8 bases remaining between them. The CDR3 has 14 amino acids. Germline CDR1 reads MNHEY; CDR2 reads SVGAGI. Here the CDR3 DNA reads TGTGCCAGCAGTTACATGCGGGGCTCCTACGAGCAGTACTTC. Translation: CASSYMRGSYEQYF.

This clone was recorded only once. The V and J genes are TRBV2 and TRBJ2-5, with D uncertain. V dropped 8 bases and J dropped 1 base, with 14 bases sitting between them. Germline CDR1 is SNHLY and CDR2 is FYNNEI. The CDR3 length is 14 residues. The CDR3 region has the DNA TGTGCCAGCTTACGCTCAGGCCTCCAAGAGACCCAGTACTTC. It encodes CASLRSGLQETQYF. The whole variable domain, remainder taken from reference TRBV2 and TRBJ2-5, is EPEVTQTPSHQVTQMGQEVILRCVPISNHLYFYWYRQILGQKVEFLVSFYNNEISEKSEIFDDQFSVERPDGSNFTLKIRSTKLEDSAMYFCASLRSGLQETQYFGPGTRLLVL.

The V and J genes are TRBV30 and TRBJ1-4, with 8 bases matching TRBD1. This CDR3 comprises 13 residues. Looked up from germline, CDR1 is GTSNPN and CDR2 is SVGIG (reference sequence). V trimming: 8 bases; J trimming: 7 bases; junction bases outside the gene matches: 9. CDR3 coding DNA: TGTGCCCCAAGGACAGGGCGGGGTGAAAAACTGTTTTTT. Protein sequence: CAPRTGRGEKLFF.

CDR3 amino acids: CASSRTGGMETQYF. The CDR3, as DNA: TGTGCCAGCAGCAGGACAGGGGGCATGGAGACCCAGTACTTC. The chain employs TRBV9 and TRBJ2-5; the match to TRBD1 covers 11 bases. The CDR3 spans 14 residues. Trimming cost V 4 bases and J 5 bases; bases outside gene matches: 4. Germline V lookup: CDR1 SGDLS, CDR2 YYNGEE.

The chain combines TRBV18 with TRBJ1-6; D unresolved. Trimming pared 2 bases from V and 6 bases from J, leaving 11 bases between. Germline CDR1 reads KGHSH; CDR2 reads LQKENI. The CDR3 consists of 15 residues. Written as DNA, the CDR3 is TGTGCCAGCTCACCAAAGCCGGGGTTTAATTCACCCCTCCACTTT. It encodes CASSPKPGFNSPLHF.

About this clone: Other DNA sequences from this sample encode an identical CDR3 as well. The rearrangement joins TRBV6-5 to TRBJ2-7; maybe TRBD1 (6 bases). V lost 6 bases to trimming and J lost 1 base, with 13 bases between them. This CDR3 has 14 residues. Germline V lookup: CDR1 MNHEY, CDR2 SVGAGI. The CDR3 spells CASSRDRSSYEQYF. DNA for the CDR3: TGTGCCAGCAGCCGTGACAGGTCGTCCTACGAGCAGTACTTC.

The V and J genes are TRBV7-3 and TRBJ2-7; D remains unclear. Germline lookup yields CDR1 SGHTA and CDR2 FQGTGA. The V and J ends lost 5 bases and 4 bases respectively, with 12 bases between them. This CDR3 has 13 amino acids. The CDR3 nucleotides are TGTGCCAGCAGCGAAGGCCCGACTTACGAGCAGTACTTC. Encoded protein: CASSEGPTYEQYF.

Points on this clone: One end of the junction does not line up with germline, which may come from a read error. V usage is TRBV7-2 and J usage is TRBJ2-7, with 7 bases lining up with TRBD2. CDR3 length equals 16 residues. CDR1 is SGHTA, CDR2 FQGNSA, per germline. The CDR3 is CASSLGLAGDTYEQYF. DNA for the CDR3: TGTGCCAGCAGTTTAGGGTTGGCGGGGGATACCTACGAGCAGTACTTC. The full variable domain, with the rest looked up from reference TRBV7-2 and TRBJ2-7, is GAGVSQSPSNKVTEKGKDVELRCDPISGHTALYWYRQSLGQGLEFLIYFQGNSAPDKSGLPSDRFSAERTGGSVSTLTIQRTQQEDSAVYLCASSLGLAGDTYEQYFGPGTRLTVT.

The rearrangement joins TRBV5-3 to TRBJ2-2; perhaps TRBD1 as D (7 bases). TRBV5-3 is labeled an ORF, and its function is uncertain. Trimming left V 4 bases short and J 4 bases short, with 20 bases between. The CDR3 loop spans 17 amino acids. This chain's CDR3 is CARSLRGEKVGTGELFF. The CDR3, as DNA: TGTGCCAGAAGCCTCAGGGGGGAAAAAGTAGGCACCGGGGAGCTGTTTTTT.

V gene TRBV5-1 combines with J gene TRBJ2-5; TRBD2 agrees at 10 bases. The length of the CDR3 is 16 residues. CDR1 and CDR2 (germline): SGHRS, YFSETQ. V trimming: 0 bases; J trimming: 3 bases; junction bases outside the gene matches: 5. The CDR3 bases are TGCGCCAGCAGCTTGGGAGCGCTAGCGGGGGAAGAGACCCAGTACTTC. Its translation is CASSLGALAGEETQYF.

This chain links TRBV2 with TRBJ2-1, with TRBD1 as a possible D gene (6 bases). CDR3 length: 13 amino acids. Germline V lookup: CDR1 SNHLY, CDR2 FYNNEI. With 5 bases removed from V and 8 bases from J, the gap between germline ends came to 13 bases. The CDR3 DNA is TGTGCCAGCAGTTACAGGGTTGTAGATGAGCAGTTCTTC. Translating gives CASSYRVVDEQFF. The full variable domain, in which reference TRBV2 and TRBJ2-1 provide the parts outside the CDR3, is EPEVTQTPSHQVTQMGQEVILRCVPISNHLYFYWYRQILGQKVEFLVSFYNNEISEKSEIFDDQFSVERPDGSNFTLKIRSTKLEDSAMYFCASSYRVVDEQFFGPGTRLTVL.

The chain couples TRBV7-9 to TRBJ2-1, with D unclear. This CDR3 spans 14 amino acids. CDR1 SEHNR and CDR2 FQNEAQ come from the germline V gene (reference sequence). The V end was cut by 1 base, the J end by 0 bases, with 4 bases between. The CDR3 DNA reads TGTGCCAGCAGCTTAGGGGCCTCCTACAATGAGCAGTTCTTC. This translates into CASSLGASYNEQFF.

The sample holds one count of this clone. The V call is TRBV28, the J call TRBJ1-2; a weak D match, TRBD1 (6 bases). CDR1 MDHEN and CDR2 SYDVKM come from the germline V gene. The V end was cut by 5 bases, the J end by 7 bases, with 11 bases between. The CDR3 contains 12 residues. The CDR3 loop reads CASSVDRSGYTF. CDR3 nucleotide sequence: TGTGCCAGCAGTGTGGACAGAAGTGGCTACACCTTC.

V usage is TRBV29-1 and J usage is TRBJ2-3, with TRBD2 identical over 13 bases. The CDR3 extends over 15 amino acids. After removal of 7 bases from V and 6 bases from J, the junction contained 10 bases not matched to a gene. CDR1 SQVTM and CDR2 ANQGSEA come from the germline V gene. CDR3 residues: CSAETSGGLRDTQYF. DNA for the CDR3: TGCAGCGCCGAGACTAGCGGGGGGCTCCGGGATACGCAGTATTTT.

The chain uses TRBV6-4 and TRBJ2-4; D may be TRBD1 (6 bases). This CDR3 spans 17 amino acids. V was pared by 3 bases and J by 6 bases, with 21 bases between. Germline lookup yields CDR1 MRHNA and CDR2 SNTAGT. The CDR3, as DNA: TGTGCCAGCAGTGATCTCACGGACAGACCGGACCCAAACATTCAGTACTTC. This gives the protein CASSDLTDRPDPNIQYF.

This clone has more than one count but fewer than ten. As DNA, the CDR3 is TGCGCCAGCAACGGACTAGCTCTCAATGAGCAGTTCTTC. Its protein is CASNGLALNEQFF. V usage is TRBV23-1 and J usage is TRBJ2-1, with 8 bases fitting TRBD2. TRBV23-1 is marked as an open reading frame, function uncertain. The CDR3 is 13 amino acids. V shed 7 bases, J shed 6 bases, and the junction held 5 bases outside the gene matches.

The V call is TRBV28, the J call TRBJ1-6; D is possibly TRBD1 (6 bases). Germline-derived CDR1 and CDR2 are MDHEN and SYDVKM. The CDR3 contains 17 residues. With 8 bases removed from V and 0 bases from J, the gap between germline ends came to 17 bases. The DNA of the CDR3 is TGTGCCAGCGGCTTAGGGGGGGAGGGCTCCTATAATTCACCCCTCCACTTT. Translating it yields CASGLGGEGSYNSPLHF.

The chain couples TRBV7-9 to TRBJ2-5; D is undetermined. The CDR3 length is 16 residues. Germline V gives CDR1 SEHNR, CDR2 FQNEAQ (reference sequence). V lost 1 base and J lost 5, with 17 bases in between. This CDR3 reads CASSLGGRLVGETQYF. The CDR3 region has the DNA TGTGCCAGCAGCTTAGGAGGAAGGCTAGTCGGGGAGACCCAGTACTTC.

This rearrangement joins TRBV7-9 to TRBJ1-1; TRBD1 might be the D (5 bases). CDR3 length equals 14 residues. Between the trimmed V and J ends, which lost 1 base and 5 bases, there was a span of 11 bases. CDR1 SEHNR and CDR2 FQNEAQ come from the germline V gene (reference sequence). The CDR3 nucleotides are TGTGCCAGCAGCTTAGGACAGCCCGGGACTGAAGCTTTCTTT. Translating gives CASSLGQPGTEAFF.

The rearrangement links TRBV2 to TRBJ1-2, with D hard to call. Germline loops: CDR1 SNHLY, CDR2 FYNNEI. CDR3 length equals 14 residues. Trimming cost V 2 bases and J 1 base, with 8 bases left between them. The CDR3: CASSEMNSNYGYTF. The CDR3 coding sequence is TGTGCCAGCAGTGAAATGAACAGTAACTATGGCTACACCTTC.

V and J are TRBV29-1 and TRBJ1-2; 7 nucleotides line up with TRBD1. CDR1 is SQVTM, CDR2 ANQGSEA, per germline. Trimming removed 6 bases from V and 7 bases from J; junction bases left unmatched: 17. The CDR3 has 15 amino acids. The CDR3 bases are TGCAGCGTAGAAACAGGGGCGGTGTTCGTTGGTGGCTACACCTTC. Residues: CSVETGAVFVGGYTF.